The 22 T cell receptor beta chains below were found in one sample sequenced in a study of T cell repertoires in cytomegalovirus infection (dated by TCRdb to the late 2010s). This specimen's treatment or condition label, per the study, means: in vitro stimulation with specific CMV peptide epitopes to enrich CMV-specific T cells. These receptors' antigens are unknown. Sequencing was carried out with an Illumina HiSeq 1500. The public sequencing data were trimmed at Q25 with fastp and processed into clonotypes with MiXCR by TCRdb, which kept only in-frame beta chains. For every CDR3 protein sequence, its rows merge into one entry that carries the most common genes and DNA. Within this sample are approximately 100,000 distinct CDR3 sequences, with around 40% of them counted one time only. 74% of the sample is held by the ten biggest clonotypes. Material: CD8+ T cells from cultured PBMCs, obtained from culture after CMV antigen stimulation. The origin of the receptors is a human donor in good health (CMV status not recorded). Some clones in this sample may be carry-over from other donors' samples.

CDR3 coding DNA: TGTGCCACCAGTGACACCGACAGGGAATTTAAGGATGGCTACACCTTC. It specifies CATSDTDREFKDGYTF. This chain uses TRBV24-1 with TRBJ1-2; 7 bases align to TRBD1. The CDR3 totals 16 residues. Germline-derived CDR1 and CDR2 are KGHDR and SFDVKD. J was trimmed by 6 bases and V by 4 bases; bases with no gene match: 13.

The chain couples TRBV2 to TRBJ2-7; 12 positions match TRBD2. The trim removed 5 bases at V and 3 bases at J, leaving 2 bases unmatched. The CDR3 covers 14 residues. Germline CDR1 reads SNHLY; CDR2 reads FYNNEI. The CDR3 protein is CASSWTSGDYEQYF. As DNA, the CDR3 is TGTGCCAGCAGTTGGACTAGCGGGGACTACGAGCAGTACTTC.

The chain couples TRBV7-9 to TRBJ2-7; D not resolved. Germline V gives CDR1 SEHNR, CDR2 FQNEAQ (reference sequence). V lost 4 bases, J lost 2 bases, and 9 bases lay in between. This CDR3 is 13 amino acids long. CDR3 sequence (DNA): TGTGCCAGCAGCTCATTGGGCACCTACGAGCAGTACTTC. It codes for CASSSLGTYEQYF.

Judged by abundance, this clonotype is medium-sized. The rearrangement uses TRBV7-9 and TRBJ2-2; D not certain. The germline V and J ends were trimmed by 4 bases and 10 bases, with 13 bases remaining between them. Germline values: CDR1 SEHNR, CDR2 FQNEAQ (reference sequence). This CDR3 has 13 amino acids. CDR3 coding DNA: TGTGCCAGCAGCTACCCCCACATTCCGGAGCTGTTTTTT. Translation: CASSYPHIPELFF.

In DNA, the CDR3 is TGTGCCAGCAGTGAACGCCCGGACCGTAGCAATCAGCCCCAGCATTTT. Translation gives CASSERPDRSNQPQHF. The chain joins TRBV6-1 to TRBJ1-5, with D unresolved. V dropped 2 bases and J dropped 0 bases, with 11 bases sitting between them. The CDR3 totals 16 residues. Germline V gene data show CDR1 as MNHNS and CDR2 as SASEGT.

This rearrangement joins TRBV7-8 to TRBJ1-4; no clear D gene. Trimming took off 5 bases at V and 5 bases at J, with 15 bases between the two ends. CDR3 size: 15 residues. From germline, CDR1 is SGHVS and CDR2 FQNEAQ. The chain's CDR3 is CASSAEGGRNEKLFF. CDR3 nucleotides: TGTGCCAGCAGCGCGGAGGGAGGGCGAAATGAAAAACTGTTTTTT. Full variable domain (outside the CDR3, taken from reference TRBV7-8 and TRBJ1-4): GAGVSQSPRYKVAKRGQDVALRCDPISGHVSLFWYQQALGQGPEFLTYFQNEAQLDKSGLPSDRFFAERPEGSVSTLKIQRTQQEDSAVYLCASSAEGGRNEKLFFGSGTQLSVL.

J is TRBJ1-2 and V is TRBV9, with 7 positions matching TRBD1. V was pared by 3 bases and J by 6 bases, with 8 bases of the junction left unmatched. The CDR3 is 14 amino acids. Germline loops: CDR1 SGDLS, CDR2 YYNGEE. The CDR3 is CASSEGLTGNGYTF. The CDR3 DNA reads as TGTGCCAGCAGCGAGGGGCTGACAGGGAATGGCTACACCTTC.

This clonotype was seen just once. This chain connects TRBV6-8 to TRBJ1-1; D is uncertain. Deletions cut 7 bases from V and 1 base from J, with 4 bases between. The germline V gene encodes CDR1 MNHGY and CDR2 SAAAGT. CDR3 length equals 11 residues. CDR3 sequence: CASIKNTEAFF. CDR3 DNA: TGTGCCAGCATTAAGAACACTGAAGCTTTCTTT.

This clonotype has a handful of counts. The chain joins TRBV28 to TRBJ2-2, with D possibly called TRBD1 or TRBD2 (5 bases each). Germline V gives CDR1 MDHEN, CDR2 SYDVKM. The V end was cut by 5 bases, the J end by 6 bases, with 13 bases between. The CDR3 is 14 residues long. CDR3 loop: CASSGTERAGELFF. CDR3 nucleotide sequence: TGTGCCAGCAGTGGGACGGAAAGGGCCGGGGAGCTGTTTTTT.

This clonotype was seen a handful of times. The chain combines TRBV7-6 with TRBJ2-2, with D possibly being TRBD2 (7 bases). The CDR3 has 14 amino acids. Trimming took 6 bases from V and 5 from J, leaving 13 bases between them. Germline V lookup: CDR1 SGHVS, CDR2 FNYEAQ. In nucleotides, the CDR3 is TGTGCCAGCAGTCGGGGGGCCGGAACCGGGGAGCTGTTTTTT. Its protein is CASSRGAGTGELFF. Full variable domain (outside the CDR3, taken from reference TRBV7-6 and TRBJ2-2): GAGVSQSPRYKVTKRGQDVALRCDPISGHVSLYWYRQALGQGPEFLTYFNYEAQQDKSGLPNDRFSAERPEGSISTLTIQRTEQRDSAMYRCASSRGAGTGELFFGEGSRLTVL.

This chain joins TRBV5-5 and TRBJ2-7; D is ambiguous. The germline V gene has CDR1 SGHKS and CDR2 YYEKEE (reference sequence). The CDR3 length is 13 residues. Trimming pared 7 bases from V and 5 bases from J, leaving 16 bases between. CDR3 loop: CASQGPTKNEQYF. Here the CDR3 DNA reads TGTGCCAGCCAAGGGCCGACAAAGAACGAGCAGTACTTC.

The CDR3 spells CASSYADMNTEAFF. CDR3 in DNA: TGTGCCAGCAGTTACGCAGACATGAACACTGAAGCTTTCTTT. The genes are TRBV6-8 and TRBJ1-1; D call uncertain. Trimming left V 2 bases short and J 0 bases short, with 7 bases between. Per germline, CDR1 MNHGY and CDR2 SAAAGT. The CDR3 has 14 amino acids.

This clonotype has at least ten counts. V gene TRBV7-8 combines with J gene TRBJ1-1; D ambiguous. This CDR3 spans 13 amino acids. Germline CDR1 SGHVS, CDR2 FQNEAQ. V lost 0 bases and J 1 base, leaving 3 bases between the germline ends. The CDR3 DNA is TGTGCCAGCAGCTTAGCCCCGAACACTGAAGCTTTCTTT. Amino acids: CASSLAPNTEAFF.

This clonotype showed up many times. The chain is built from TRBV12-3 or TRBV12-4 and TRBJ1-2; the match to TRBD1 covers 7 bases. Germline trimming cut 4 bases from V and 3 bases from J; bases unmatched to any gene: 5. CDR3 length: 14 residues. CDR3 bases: TGTGCCAGCAGTTCACCGGGACAGTACTATGGCTACACCTTC. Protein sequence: CASSSPGQYYGYTF.

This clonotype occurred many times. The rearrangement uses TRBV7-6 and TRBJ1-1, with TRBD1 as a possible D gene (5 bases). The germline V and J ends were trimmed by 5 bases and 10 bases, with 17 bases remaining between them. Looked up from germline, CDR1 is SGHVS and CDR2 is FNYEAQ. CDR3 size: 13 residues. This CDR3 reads CASSPAGAPGAFF. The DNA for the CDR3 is TGTGCCAGCAGCCCGGCTGGGGCGCCCGGAGCTTTCTTT. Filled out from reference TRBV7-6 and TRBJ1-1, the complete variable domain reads GAGVSQSPRYKVTKRGQDVALRCDPISGHVSLYWYRQALGQGPEFLTYFNYEAQQDKSGLPNDRFSAERPEGSISTLTIQRTEQRDSAMYRCASSPAGAPGAFFGQGTRLTVV.

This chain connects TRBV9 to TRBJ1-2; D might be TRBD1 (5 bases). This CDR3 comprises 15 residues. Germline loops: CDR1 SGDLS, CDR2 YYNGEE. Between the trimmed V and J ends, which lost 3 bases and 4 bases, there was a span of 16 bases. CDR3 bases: TGTGCCAGCAGCGGTGGTTCGGGGGGAGGCTATGGCTACACCTTC. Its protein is CASSGGSGGGYGYTF.

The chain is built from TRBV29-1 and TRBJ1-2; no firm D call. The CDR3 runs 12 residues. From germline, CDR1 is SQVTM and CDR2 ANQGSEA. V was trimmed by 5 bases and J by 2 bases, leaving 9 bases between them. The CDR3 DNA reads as TGCAGCGTTACTACACCGAACTATGGCTACACCTTC. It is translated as CSVTTPNYGYTF.

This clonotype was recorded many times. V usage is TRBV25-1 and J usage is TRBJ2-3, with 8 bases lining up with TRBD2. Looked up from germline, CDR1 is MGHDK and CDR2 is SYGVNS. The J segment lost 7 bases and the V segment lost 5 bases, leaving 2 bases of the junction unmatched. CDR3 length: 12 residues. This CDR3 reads CASSRGGHTQYF. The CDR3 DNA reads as TGTGCCAGCAGTCGGGGGGGACATACGCAGTATTTT.

CDR3 coding DNA: TGTGCCAGCAGTTACTCGGACGGGTCCACAAAGAGGACAGATACGCAGTATTTT. It yields the protein CASSYSDGSTKRTDTQYF. The chain links TRBV6-2 or TRBV6-3 to TRBJ2-3; D gene unclear. Germline V gene data show CDR1 as MNHEY and CDR2 as SVGEGT. The V end lost 0 bases, the J end lost 3 bases, and 19 bases lay between the germline ends. The CDR3 runs to 18 residues.

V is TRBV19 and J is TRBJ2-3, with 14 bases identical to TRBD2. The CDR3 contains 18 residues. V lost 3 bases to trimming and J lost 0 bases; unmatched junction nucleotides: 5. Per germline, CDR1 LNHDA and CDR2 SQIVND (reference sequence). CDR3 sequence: CASSMMGLAGASTDTQYF. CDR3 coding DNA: TGTGCCAGTAGTATGATGGGACTAGCGGGGGCGAGCACAGATACGCAGTATTTT.

The CDR3 loop is CASSTFGGWIQPQHF. CDR3 bases: TGTGCCAGTAGTACGTTCGGGGGCTGGATTCAGCCCCAGCATTTT. V and J are TRBV19 and TRBJ1-5; D perhaps matches TRBD1 (6 bases). V lost 4 bases, J lost 6 bases, and 16 bases lay in between. The CDR3 spans 15 residues. Germline loops: CDR1 LNHDA, CDR2 SQIVND (reference sequence).

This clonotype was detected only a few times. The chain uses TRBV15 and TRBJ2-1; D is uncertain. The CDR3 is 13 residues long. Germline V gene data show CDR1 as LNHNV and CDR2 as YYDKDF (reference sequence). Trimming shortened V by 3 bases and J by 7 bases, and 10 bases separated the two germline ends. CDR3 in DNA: TGTGCCACCAGCAGCCGGATACTTAATGAGCAGTTCTTC. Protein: CATSSRILNEQFF.